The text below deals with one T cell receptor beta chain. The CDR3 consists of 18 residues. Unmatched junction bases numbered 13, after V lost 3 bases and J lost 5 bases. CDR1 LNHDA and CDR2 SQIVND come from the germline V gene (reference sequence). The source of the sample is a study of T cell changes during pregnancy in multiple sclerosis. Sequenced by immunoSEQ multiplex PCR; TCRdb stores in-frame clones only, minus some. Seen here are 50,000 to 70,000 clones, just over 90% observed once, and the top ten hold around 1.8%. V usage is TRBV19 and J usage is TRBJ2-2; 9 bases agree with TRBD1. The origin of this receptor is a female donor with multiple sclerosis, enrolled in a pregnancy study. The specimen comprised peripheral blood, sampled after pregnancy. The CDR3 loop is CASSISLIRTGATGELFF. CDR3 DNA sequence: TGTGCCAGTAGTATCTCGTTAATACGGACAGGGGCGACCGGGGAGCTGTTTTTT.